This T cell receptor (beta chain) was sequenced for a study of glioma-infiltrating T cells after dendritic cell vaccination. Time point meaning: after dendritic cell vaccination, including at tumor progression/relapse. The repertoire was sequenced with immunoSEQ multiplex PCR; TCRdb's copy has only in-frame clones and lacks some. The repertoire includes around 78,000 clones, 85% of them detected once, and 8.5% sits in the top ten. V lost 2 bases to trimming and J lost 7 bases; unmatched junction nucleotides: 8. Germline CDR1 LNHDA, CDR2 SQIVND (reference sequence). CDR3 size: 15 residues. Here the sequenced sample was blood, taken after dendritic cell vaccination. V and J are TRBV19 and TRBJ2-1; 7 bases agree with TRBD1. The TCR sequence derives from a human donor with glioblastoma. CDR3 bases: TGTGCCAGTAGTATAAAGATAGGGGGCCTAAATGAGCAGTTCTTC. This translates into CASSIKIGGLNEQFF. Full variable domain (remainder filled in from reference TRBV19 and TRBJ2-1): DGGITQSPKYLFRKEGQNVTLSCEQNLNHDAMYWYRQDPGQGLRLIYYSQIVNDFQKGDIAEGYSVSREKKESFPLTVTSAQKNPTAFYLCASSIKIGGLNEQFFGPGTRLTVL.